This section outlines one TCR beta chain sequence together with its context. Its antigen is as yet unknown. The data were obtained in a study of cytotoxic CD8 clonotypes in ibrutinib-treated CLL. Study information: Response was recorded as partial in approximately 25 patients and complete in 2; at median roughly 62 months, around 14 remained remitted and approximately twelve had progressed.

Germline CDR1 is SNHLY and CDR2 is FYNNEI. The V end was cut by 3 bases, the J end by 3 bases, with 8 bases between. The CDR3 has 14 amino acids. The assay was immunoSEQ multiplex PCR, and TCRdb's table has in-frame clones only and misses some. This sample yields around 150,000 clones, of which about 84% are seen a single time; approximately 7.6% belongs to the top ten. Study results and caveats: Clonality correlated strongly with circulating CD8+ T cells and exceeded age-matched healthy donors at baseline. Sample timing was unmatched between remission and later-progressing patients; lymph nodes unstudied.

Sequenced material: PBMCs, taken after 36 months of ibrutinib treatment. This chain joins TRBV2 and TRBJ1-4; D is unresolved. The source is a human donor with chronic lymphocytic leukemia. The CDR3 sequence: CASSETPPNEKLFF. In nucleotides, the CDR3 is TGTGCCAGCAGTGAGACACCCCCTAATGAAAAACTGTTTTTT. Full variable domain (outside the CDR3, taken from reference TRBV2 and TRBJ1-4): EPEVTQTPSHQVTQMGQEVILRCVPISNHLYFYWYRQILGQKVEFLVSFYNNEISEKSEIFDDQFSVERPDGSNFTLKIRSTKLEDSAMYFCASSETPPNEKLFFGSGTQLSVL.